These 26 T cell receptor beta chains came from one sample sequenced in a study of blood T cell repertoires in COVID-19. Sequencing used immunoSEQ multiplex PCR; TCRdb keeps in-frame clones, though not all of them. The sample has over 120,000 clones, over 70% seen once. Sequenced: peripheral blood. The receptors come from a woman aged 55-69 years with acute or convalescent COVID-19.

This clone was recorded at least ten times. The rearrangement links TRBV7-8 to TRBJ2-2, with D possibly TRBD2 on 5 matching bases. The CDR3 is made up of 14 amino acids. The V and J ends lost 4 bases and 4 bases respectively, with 10 bases between them. From germline, CDR1 is SGHVS and CDR2 FQNEAQ. The CDR3 DNA is TGTGCCAGCAGCTATACTAGTGCCACCGGGGAGCTGTTTTTT. It specifies CASSYTSATGELFF. Variable domain in full (rest from reference TRBV7-8 and TRBJ2-2): GAGVSQSPRYKVAKRGQDVALRCDPISGHVSLFWYQQALGQGPEFLTYFQNEAQLDKSGLPSDRFFAERPEGSVSTLKIQRTQQEDSAVYLCASSYTSATGELFFGEGSRLTVL.

Points on this clone: The same CDR3 is also encoded by other DNA sequences in this sample. This chain joins TRBV5-1 and TRBJ2-5, with D maybe TRBD2 (6 bases). Germline-derived CDR1 and CDR2 are SGHRS and YFSETQ. This CDR3 comprises 15 residues. V was clipped by 1 base and J by 3 bases, with 13 bases between them. The CDR3 sequence is CASSLLLADEETQYF. Written as DNA, the CDR3 is TGCGCCAGCAGCTTGTTATTAGCGGACGAAGAGACCCAGTACTTC.

The chain carries TRBV11-2 and TRBJ2-2, with TRBD2 matching over 10 bases. CDR3 size: 18 residues. Looked up from germline, CDR1 is SGHAT and CDR2 is FQNNGV. V lost 2 bases, J lost 8 bases, and 14 bases stayed unmatched. CDR3 loop: CASSLRASGSLKYGELFF. The CDR3 nucleotides read TGTGCCAGCAGCTTACGGGCTAGCGGGAGTCTCAAGTATGGGGAGCTGTTTTTT.

The chain combines TRBV10-3 with TRBJ2-5; TRBD2 might be the D (6 bases). Trimming removed 3 bases at V and 2 bases at J, with 16 bases between. The CDR3 extends over 16 amino acids. The germline V gene has CDR1 ENHRY and CDR2 SYGVKD. CDR3 loop: CAISDLILAGQETQYF. CDR3 DNA sequence: TGTGCCATCAGTGATCTTATTCTGGCGGGACAAGAGACCCAGTACTTC.

The chain employs TRBV6-5 and TRBJ1-1; D unclear. V lost 0 bases and J 0 bases, leaving 11 bases between the germline ends. The CDR3 consists of 16 residues. Germline CDR1 MNHEY, CDR2 SVGAGI. This CDR3 reads CASSYSGPSMNTEAFF. Here the CDR3 DNA reads TGTGCCAGCAGTTACTCGGGCCCCTCAATGAACACTGAAGCTTTCTTT.

The chain joins TRBV18 to TRBJ1-1, with D possibly being TRBD1 (5 bases). From germline, CDR1 is KGHSH and CDR2 LQKENI. The length of the CDR3 is 14 residues. Deletions cut 4 bases from V and 1 base from J, with 10 bases between. The CDR3 nucleotides read TGTGCCAGCTCACAATCTCAGGGGAACACTGAAGCTTTCTTT. Translation: CASSQSQGNTEAFF.

This clone was detected once. V and J are TRBV28 and TRBJ1-6; 7 bases agree with TRBD1. Germline CDR1 reads MDHEN; CDR2 reads SYDVKM. Trimming removed 7 bases from V and 3 bases from J; junction bases left unmatched: 9. The CDR3 totals 16 residues. The CDR3 loop is CASIPRGQHYNSPLHF. CDR3 in DNA: TGTGCCAGCATCCCGAGGGGGCAGCACTATAATTCACCCCTCCACTTT.

The chain recombines TRBV28 with TRBJ2-5, with 9 bases identical to TRBD2. V lost 7 bases to trimming and J lost 3 bases; unmatched junction nucleotides: 9. The CDR3 sequence is 15 residues long. Germline lookup yields CDR1 MDHEN and CDR2 SYDVKM. CDR3 region: CASIAGGGTEETQYF. The DNA for the CDR3 is TGTGCCAGCATTGCGGGAGGGGGGACCGAAGAGACCCAGTACTTC. The full variable domain, rest sourced from reference TRBV28 and TRBJ2-5, is DVKVTQSSRYLVKRTGEKVFLECVQDMDHENMFWYRQDPGLGLRLIYFSYDVKMKEKGDIPEGYSVSREKKERFSLILESASTNQTSMYLCASIAGGGTEETQYFGPGTRLLVL.

This chain uses TRBV28 with TRBJ2-1; the match to TRBD2 covers 9 bases. Unmatched junction bases numbered 5, after V lost 5 bases and J lost 12 bases. The germline V gene encodes CDR1 MDHEN and CDR2 SYDVKM. The CDR3 runs to 12 residues. The CDR3 reads CASSPLAGRQFF. The CDR3 DNA follows: TGTGCCAGCAGTCCGCTAGCGGGGAGGCAGTTCTTC.

This clone was seen once. The V call is TRBV30, the J call TRBJ1-1; D is possibly TRBD1 (6 bases). This CDR3 has 13 residues. The ends were cut back, 1 base at V and 2 bases at J, with 8 bases in the middle. Germline V gene lookup returns CDR1 GTSNPN and CDR2 SVGIG (reference sequence). The CDR3 nucleotides are TGTGCCTGGAGTGGACAGGTTAACACTGAAGCTTTCTTT. Translation: CAWSGQVNTEAFF.

This clone was detected only a few times. This chain uses TRBV5-3 with TRBJ1-3; D gene ambiguous. TRBV5-3 is treated as an ORF (open reading frame) with a function not yet certain. V was cut by 1 base and J by 0 bases, with 20 bases left in between. The CDR3 totals 19 residues. CDR3 amino acids: CARSLTREHKGCSGNTIYF. DNA for the CDR3: TGTGCCAGAAGCTTGACGAGGGAGCACAAAGGTTGCTCTGGAAACACCATATATTTT.

The rearrangement links TRBV5-1 to TRBJ2-1, with 12 bases fitting TRBD2. CDR1 SGHRS and CDR2 YFSETQ come from the germline V gene. Trimming took 4 bases from V and 4 from J; bases not matched to a gene: 9. The CDR3 extends over 17 amino acids. DNA of the CDR3: TGCGCCAGCAGCCACGGGACTAGCGGGCTCGGATACAATGAGCAGTTCTTC. Its translation is CASSHGTSGLGYNEQFF.

This chain links TRBV5-1 with TRBJ2-1, with 11 bases fitting TRBD2. Trimming at V came to 5 bases and at J to 4 bases, leaving 5 bases not matched to a gene. Germline V CDR1 and CDR2: SGHRS, YFSETQ. The CDR3 has 15 residues. DNA of the CDR3: TGCGCCAGCAGGGTAGCGGGAGGGAATTACAATGAGCAGTTCTTC. Its translation is CASRVAGGNYNEQFF. Full variable domain (missing parts from reference TRBV5-1 and TRBJ2-1): KAGVTQTPRYLIKTRGQQVTLSCSPISGHRSVSWYQQTPGQGLQFLFEYFSETQRNKGNFPGRFSGRQFSNSRSEMNVSTLELGDSALYLCASRVAGGNYNEQFFGPGTRLTVL.

This clone was found a few times. The CDR3 is CASTLGQGSYGYTF. CDR3 coding DNA: TGTGCCAGCACCCTCGGACAGGGGAGCTATGGCTACACCTTC. The J gene is TRBJ1-2, the V gene TRBV28; 9 bases agree with TRBD1. The CDR3 runs to 14 residues. Germline V gene data show CDR1 as MDHEN and CDR2 as SYDVKM. V lost 7 bases and J lost 4; bases outside the gene matches: 7.

This clone was seen only a few times. The CDR3 DNA sequence: TGTGCCACCAGTGCCCTCGGGACTCCCTACGAGCAGTACTTC. It is translated as CATSALGTPYEQYF. The rearrangement joins TRBV24-1 to TRBJ2-7, with D maybe TRBD2 (6 bases). Trimming took 5 bases from V and 2 from J, leaving 12 bases between them. The V gene's germline CDR1 is KGHDR and CDR2 SFDVKD. The CDR3 is made up of 14 amino acids.

Here the CDR3 DNA reads TGTGCCAGCAGCAGGGACAGGGCTAACTATGGCTACACCTTC. This translates into CASSRDRANYGYTF. The chain links TRBV28 to TRBJ1-2; 9 bases fit TRBD1. Germline trimming cut 6 bases from V and 0 bases from J; bases unmatched to any gene: 2. Germline values: CDR1 MDHEN, CDR2 SYDVKM. The CDR3 has 14 residues.

The chain has TRBV30 and TRBJ1-3; D unclear. The CDR3 extends over 15 amino acids. The germline V and J ends were trimmed by 4 bases and 4 bases, with 17 bases remaining between them. Germline values: CDR1 GTSNPN, CDR2 SVGIG (reference sequence). DNA for the CDR3: TGTGCCTGGACCCCAGGTCGCCTTTTCGGAAACACCATATATTTT. It is translated as CAWTPGRLFGNTIYF.

The chain links TRBV9 to TRBJ2-2, with unresolved D. The CDR3 has 14 residues. Trimming stripped 0 bases from V and 4 bases from J, with 7 bases between. Germline V lookup: CDR1 SGDLS, CDR2 YYNGEE. The CDR3 region has the DNA TGTGCCAGCAGCGTAGAATGGGCCACCGGGGAGCTGTTTTTT. Translating gives CASSVEWATGELFF. The full variable domain, rest sourced from reference TRBV9 and TRBJ2-2, is DSGVTQTPKHLITATGQRVTLRCSPRSGDLSVYWYQQSLDQGLQFLIQYYNGEERAKGNILERFSAQQFPDLHSELNLSSLELGDSALYFCASSVEWATGELFFGEGSRLTVL.

V usage is TRBV9 and J usage is TRBJ2-2; D is perhaps TRBD2 (5 bases). CDR1 and CDR2 from the germline V gene are SGDLS and YYNGEE. Between the trimmed V and J ends, which lost 0 bases and 6 bases, there was a span of 9 bases. This CDR3 contains 14 residues. In DNA, the CDR3 is TGTGCCAGCAGCGTAGGGGCGAGGGCCGGGGAGCTGTTTTTT. Its protein is CASSVGARAGELFF. Drawing the rest from reference TRBV9 and TRBJ2-2, the complete variable domain is DSGVTQTPKHLITATGQRVTLRCSPRSGDLSVYWYQQSLDQGLQFLIQYYNGEERAKGNILERFSAQQFPDLHSELNLSSLELGDSALYFCASSVGARAGELFFGEGSRLTVL.

The V call is TRBV4-1, the J call TRBJ1-3, with a tentative D call TRBD1 (5 bases). The germline V gene encodes CDR1 MGHRA and CDR2 YSYEKL. This CDR3 is built from 15 residues. V was shortened by 3 bases and J by 4 bases, with 13 bases between the two germline ends. CDR3 amino acids: CASSQADKWGNTIYF. The CDR3 DNA reads as TGCGCCAGCAGCCAGGCGGACAAATGGGGAAACACCATATATTTT.

The rearrangement links TRBV5-6 to TRBJ1-1, with D unclear. CDR3 length: 11 amino acids. Per the germline V gene, CDR1 is SGHDT and CDR2 is YYEEEE. V shed 1 base and J shed 7 bases, with 5 bases lying between them. For the CDR3, the DNA is TGTGCCAGCAGCTTGTTCGGTGAAGCTTTCTTT. Encoded protein: CASSLFGEAFF. The whole variable domain, filled in from reference TRBV5-6 and TRBJ1-1, reads DAGVTQSPTHLIKTRGQQVTLRCSPKSGHDTVSWYQQALGQGPQFIFQYYEEEERQRGNFPDRFSGHQFPNYSSELNVNALLLGDSALYLCASSLFGEAFFGQGTRLTVV.

The V call is TRBV28, the J call TRBJ2-5; D unresolved. CDR3 length equals 14 residues. Deletions cut 4 bases from V and 5 bases from J, with 14 bases between. Per germline, CDR1 MDHEN and CDR2 SYDVKM. In nucleotides, the CDR3 is TGTGCCAGCAGTTCAGAGACGGGTGGGGAGACCCAGTACTTC. It yields the protein CASSSETGGETQYF. Drawing the rest from reference TRBV28 and TRBJ2-5, the complete variable domain is DVKVTQSSRYLVKRTGEKVFLECVQDMDHENMFWYRQDPGLGLRLIYFSYDVKMKEKGDIPEGYSVSREKKERFSLILESASTNQTSMYLCASSSETGGETQYFGPGTRLLVL.

CDR3 DNA sequence: TGTGCCAGCAGCTCGACGGGACAAGTAAATCAGCCCCAGCATTTT. Its protein is CASSSTGQVNQPQHF. The chain combines TRBV9 with TRBJ1-5, with D maybe TRBD1 (6 bases). CDR3 length equals 15 residues. Germline V gene data show CDR1 as SGDLS and CDR2 as YYNGEE. V lost 4 bases, J lost 4 bases, and 15 bases lay in between.

The gene calls are TRBV18 and TRBJ2-2, with 7 bases matching TRBD1. This CDR3 contains 19 residues. J lost 1 base, V lost 2 bases, and 13 bases had no gene match. The germline CDR1 and CDR2 sequences are KGHSH and LQKENI. The CDR3 region is CASSPNLLTDRVNTGELFF. DNA for the CDR3: TGTGCCAGCTCACCAAATTTACTAACCGACAGGGTGAACACCGGGGAGCTGTTTTTT.

J is TRBJ1-3 and V is TRBV7-9, with D unresolved. Between the trimmed V and J ends, which lost 2 bases and 6 bases, there was a span of 5 bases. Germline loops: CDR1 SEHNR, CDR2 FQNEAQ (reference sequence). The CDR3 loop spans 12 amino acids. CDR3 sequence: CASSLLLNTIYF. CDR3 nucleotides: TGTGCCAGCAGCTTACTTTTAAACACCATATATTTT.

The V and J genes are TRBV11-2 and TRBJ1-1; tentatively, D is TRBD1 (5 bases). CDR1 is SGHAT and CDR2 is FQNNGV in the germline V gene. The ends were cut back, 4 bases at V and 4 bases at J, with 19 bases in the middle. The CDR3 runs to 16 residues. The CDR3 DNA is TGTGCCAGCAGCTCGTCGGTCGGGGGTGCAGGCACTGAAGCTTTCTTT. Translated, it gives CASSSSVGGAGTEAFF.